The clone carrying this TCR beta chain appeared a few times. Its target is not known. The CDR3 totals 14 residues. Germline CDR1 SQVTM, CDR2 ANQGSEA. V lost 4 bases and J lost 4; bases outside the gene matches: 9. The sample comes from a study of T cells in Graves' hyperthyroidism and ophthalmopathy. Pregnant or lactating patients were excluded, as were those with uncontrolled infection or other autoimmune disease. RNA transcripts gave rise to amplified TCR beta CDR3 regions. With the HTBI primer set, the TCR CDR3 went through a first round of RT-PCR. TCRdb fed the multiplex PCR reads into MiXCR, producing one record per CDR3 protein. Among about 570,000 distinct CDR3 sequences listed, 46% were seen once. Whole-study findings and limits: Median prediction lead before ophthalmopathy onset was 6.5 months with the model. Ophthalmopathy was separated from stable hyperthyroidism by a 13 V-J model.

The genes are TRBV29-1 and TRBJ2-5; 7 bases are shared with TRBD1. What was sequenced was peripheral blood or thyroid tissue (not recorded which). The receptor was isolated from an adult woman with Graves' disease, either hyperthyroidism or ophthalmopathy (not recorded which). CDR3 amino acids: CSVGQGVGGETQYF. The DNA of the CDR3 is TGCAGCGTTGGACAGGGTGTGGGCGGAGAGACCCAGTACTTC.